This TCR beta chain was found in a study of T cell responses to AZD1222 COVID-19 vaccine. Findings and caveats of the study: The number of AZD1222 recipients seropositive at baseline was only 6 or 7.

Germline CDR1 reads MGHDK; CDR2 reads SYGVNS. V shed 6 bases, J shed 2 bases, and the junction held 10 bases outside the gene matches. CDR3 length equals 16 residues. This clone was seen just once. The antigen is unknown. Produced via immunoSEQ multiplex PCR; TCRdb's table is partial and in-frame only. The sample has over 60,000 clones, under 90% seen once; the top ten hold 11% to 15%. The TCR comes from an adult who received the AZD1222 COVID-19 vaccine. The sample in question was peripheral blood, obtained 28 days after the second AZD1222 dose. The V call is TRBV25-1, the J call TRBJ2-7; TRBD1 matches 10 bases. CDR3 DNA: TGTGCCAGCAGGGGGACAGGGGAAGATTCTACCTACGAGCAGTACTTC. Protein product: CASRGTGEDSTYEQYF.